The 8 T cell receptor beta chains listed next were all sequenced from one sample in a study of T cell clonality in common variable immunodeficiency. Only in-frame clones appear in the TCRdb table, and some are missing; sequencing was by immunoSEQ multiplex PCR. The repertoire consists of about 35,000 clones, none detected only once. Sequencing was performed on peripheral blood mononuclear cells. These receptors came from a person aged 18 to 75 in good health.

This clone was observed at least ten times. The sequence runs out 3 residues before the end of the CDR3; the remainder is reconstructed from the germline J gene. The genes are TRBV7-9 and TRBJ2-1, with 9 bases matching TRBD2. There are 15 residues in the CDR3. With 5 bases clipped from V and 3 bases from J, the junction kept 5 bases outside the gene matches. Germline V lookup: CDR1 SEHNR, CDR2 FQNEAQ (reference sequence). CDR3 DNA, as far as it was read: TGTGCCAGCAGCAGGGGACTAGCAGACTACAATGAG. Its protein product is CASSRGLADYNE. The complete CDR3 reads CASSRGLADYNEQFF.

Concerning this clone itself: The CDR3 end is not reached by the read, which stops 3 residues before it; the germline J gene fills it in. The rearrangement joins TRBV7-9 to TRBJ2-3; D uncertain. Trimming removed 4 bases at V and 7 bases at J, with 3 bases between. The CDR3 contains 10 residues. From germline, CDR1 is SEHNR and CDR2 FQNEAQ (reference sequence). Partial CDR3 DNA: TGTGCCAGCAGCTCATATACG. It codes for CASSSYT. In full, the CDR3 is CASSSYTQYF.

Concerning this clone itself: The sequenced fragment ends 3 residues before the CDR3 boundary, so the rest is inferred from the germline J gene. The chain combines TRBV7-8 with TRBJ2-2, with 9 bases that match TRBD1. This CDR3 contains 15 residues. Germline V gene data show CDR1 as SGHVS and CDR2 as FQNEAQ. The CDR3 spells CASSLPGQGEEKLFF. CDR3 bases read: TGTGCCAGCAGCTTACCGGGACAGGGTGAAGAAAAG.

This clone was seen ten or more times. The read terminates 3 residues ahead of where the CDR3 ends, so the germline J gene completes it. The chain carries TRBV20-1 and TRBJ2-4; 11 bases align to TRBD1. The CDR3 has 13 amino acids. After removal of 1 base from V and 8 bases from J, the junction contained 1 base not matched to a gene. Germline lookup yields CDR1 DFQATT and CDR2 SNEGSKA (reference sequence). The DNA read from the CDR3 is TGCAGTGCTAGAGGGACAGGGGGCGACATT. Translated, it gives CSARGTGGDI. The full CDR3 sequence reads CSARGTGGDIQYF.

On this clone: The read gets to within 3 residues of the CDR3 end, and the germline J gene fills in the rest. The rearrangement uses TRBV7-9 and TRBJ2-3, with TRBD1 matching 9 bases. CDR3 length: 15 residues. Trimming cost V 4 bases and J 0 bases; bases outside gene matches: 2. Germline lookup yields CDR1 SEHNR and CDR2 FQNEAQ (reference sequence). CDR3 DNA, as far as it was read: TGTGCCAGCAGCTCAGGGACAGGGAGCACAGATACG. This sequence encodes CASSSGTGSTDT. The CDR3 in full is CASSSGTGSTDTQYF.

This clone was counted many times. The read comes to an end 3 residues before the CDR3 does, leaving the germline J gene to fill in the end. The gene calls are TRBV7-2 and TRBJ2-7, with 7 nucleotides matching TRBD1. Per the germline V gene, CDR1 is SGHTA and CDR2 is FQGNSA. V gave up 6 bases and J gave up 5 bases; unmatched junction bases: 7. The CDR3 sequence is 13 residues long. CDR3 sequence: CASRSNRGHEQYF. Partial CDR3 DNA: TGTGCCAGCAGATCAAACAGGGGACACGAG.

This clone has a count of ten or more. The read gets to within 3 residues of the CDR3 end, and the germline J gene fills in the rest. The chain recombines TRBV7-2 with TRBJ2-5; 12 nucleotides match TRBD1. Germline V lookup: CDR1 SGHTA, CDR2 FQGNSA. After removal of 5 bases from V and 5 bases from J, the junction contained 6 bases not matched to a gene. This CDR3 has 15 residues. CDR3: CASSTGTGGWETQYF. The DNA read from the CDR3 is TGTGCCAGCAGCACAGGGACAGGGGGCTGGGAGACC. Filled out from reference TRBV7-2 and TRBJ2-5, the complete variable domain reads GAGVSQSPSNKVTEKGKDVELRCDPISGHTALYWYRQSLGQGLEFLIYFQGNSAPDKSGLPSDRFSAERTGGSVSTLTIQRTQQEDSAVYLCASSTGTGGWETQYFGPGTRLLVL.

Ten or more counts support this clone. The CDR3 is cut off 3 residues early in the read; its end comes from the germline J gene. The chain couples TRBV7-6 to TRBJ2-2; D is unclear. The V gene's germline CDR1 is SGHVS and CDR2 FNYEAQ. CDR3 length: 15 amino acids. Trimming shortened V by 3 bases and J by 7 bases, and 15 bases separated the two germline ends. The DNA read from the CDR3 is TGTGCCAGCAGCTTGACTCTACTTACTGGCGGGGAG. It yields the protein CASSLTLLTGGE. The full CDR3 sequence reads CASSLTLLTGGELFF.